This TCR beta chain was observed in a study of response to subunit inactivated influenza vaccine. This CDR3 spans 12 amino acids. CDR1 is DFQATT, CDR2 SNEGSKA, per germline (reference sequence). V gave up 7 bases and J gave up 2 bases, with 11 bases separating them. Each CDR3 protein is one row after TCRdb ran MiXCR on the RT-PCR reads. The table shows 800,000 to 1,000,000 distinct CDR3 sequences, with 20% to 25% occurring only once. The sequence came from a middle-aged man who received an inactivated influenza vaccine. The specimen was PBMCs from blood, collected around 5 days after vaccination. The chain is built from TRBV20-1 and TRBJ1-2; D uncertain. CDR3: CSGERPNYGYTF. The CDR3 DNA reads as TGCAGTGGTGAACGCCCGAACTATGGCTACACCTTC.